This record covers a single T cell receptor beta chain. The antigen remains unidentified. PCR used 60 Vbeta primers and 13 Jbeta primers. The protocol was immunoSEQ multiplex PCR, while the TCRdb copy is restricted to in-frame clones and leaves out a portion. The table records about 89,000 clones, 85% of them present only once. V shed 3 bases, J shed 3 bases, and the junction held 13 bases outside the gene matches. Germline V gene data show CDR1 as WSHSY and CDR2 as SAAADI. CDR3 length: 19 amino acids. The data stem from a study of cytomegalovirus exposure and HLA in healthy donors. The study's findings and limits: As a later analysis showed, several of the most significant clusters appeared to be linked to common viral pathogens. Most CMV-associated TCR beta chains appeared HLA-restricted in a later analysis. The listing of 150 or so TCR beta chains classed them as cytomegalovirus-associated. Data from an earlier analysis indicated that most TCR beta V segments were productive either about 87% or about 30% of the time.

The gene calls are TRBV10-2 and TRBJ2-7; 14 nucleotides align to TRBD2. The sequenced sample consisted of PBMCs. This TCR came from a man in his forties in good health and CMV-seropositive. CDR3 in amino acids: CASSEGTSGRAQGLYEQYF. The CDR3 nucleotides read TGCGCCAGCAGTGAAGGGACTAGCGGGAGAGCACAGGGGCTCTACGAGCAGTACTTC.